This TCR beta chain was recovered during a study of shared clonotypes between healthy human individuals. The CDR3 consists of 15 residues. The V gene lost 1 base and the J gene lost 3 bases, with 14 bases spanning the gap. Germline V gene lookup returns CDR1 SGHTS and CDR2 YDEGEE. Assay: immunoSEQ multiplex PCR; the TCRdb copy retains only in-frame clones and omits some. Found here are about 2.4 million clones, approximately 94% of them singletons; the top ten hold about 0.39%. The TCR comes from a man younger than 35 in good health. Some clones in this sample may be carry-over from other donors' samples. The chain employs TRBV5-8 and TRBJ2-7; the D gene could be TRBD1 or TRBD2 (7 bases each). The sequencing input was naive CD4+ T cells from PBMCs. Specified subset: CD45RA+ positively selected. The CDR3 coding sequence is TGTGCCAGCAGCTTGCGGCAGGGGGGGGACTACGAGCAGTACTTC. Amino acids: CASSLRQGGDYEQYF.